The following is a T cell receptor (beta chain) sequence with its context. The data derive from a study of control samples from healthy donors and cancer patients. Using immunoSEQ multiplex PCR, the repertoire was profiled, and TCRdb retains in-frame clones only, with some absent. The table lists some 100,000 clones, approximately 90% of them singletons. Source material: blood. The origin of this receptor is a woman in her fifties or sixties in good health.

CDR3 sequence reads: CASSRDGPYNEQFF. The CDR3 DNA is TGTGCCAGCAGTCGAGACGGGCCGTACAATGAGCAGTTCTTC. The chain recombines TRBV6-5 with TRBJ2-1; unclear D gene. Deletions cut 5 bases from V and 4 bases from J, with 12 bases between. The CDR3 contains 14 residues. Germline V gene data show CDR1 as MNHEY and CDR2 as SVGAGI.